This T cell receptor beta chain is from a study of blood T cell repertoires in COVID-19. As for the study in general: Italy, Spain and the United States were the sources of the convalescent and acute COVID-19 samples. PBMCs, B-cell-depleted T cells, or T cells provided the cDNA or gDNA that made up the material.

In the original workflow: Nucleated cell number was recorded as an estimate derived from reference gene primer amplification. The data were produced by immunoSEQ multiplex PCR, yet TCRdb's version contains in-frame clones alone and is incomplete. That table is the source of V, J and clone size, and D and trimming were worked out from the DNA. Seen here are a few hundred thousand clones, about 91% observed once, and the top ten hold around 1.4%. Sequencing input: peripheral blood. This clonotype originated in a man older than 75 with acute or convalescent COVID-19.

The CDR3 region is CASSQDSLNNSPLHF. CDR3 DNA sequence: TGCGCCAGCAGCCAAGATTCCTTAAATAATTCACCCCTCCACTTT. The chain combines TRBV4-3 with TRBJ1-6, with D unresolved. The CDR3 runs 15 residues. Trimming removed 0 bases from V and 5 bases from J, with 8 bases in between. The germline V gene encodes CDR1 LGHNA and CDR2 YSLEER.